Sequencing of this T cell receptor beta chain was carried out in a study of T cell clones after liver transplantation. Study-wide context: In this trial, immunosuppression withdrawal was attempted within 2 years of liver transplant. Graft-donor-reactive sequences were compared with third-party-reactive TCRbeta sequences from pre-transplant mixed lymphocyte reactions. Standard immunosuppression, with no induction, continued until 12-24 months after transplant.

The germline V gene has CDR1 MNHEY and CDR2 SMNVEV (reference sequence). The CDR3 is 12 residues long. Only in-frame clones appear in the TCRdb table, and some are missing; sequencing was by immunoSEQ multiplex PCR. Here the sample spans around 21,000 clones, over 85% being singletons. The specimen comprised CD8+ T cells from blood, sampled 25 months after liver transplant. This receptor was identified in a human patient who received a liver transplant. Some T cells may originate from the graft donor. The chain combines TRBV27 with TRBJ2-7, with TRBD1 matching 8 bases. Written as DNA, the CDR3 is TGTGTCTCACAGGGGGGCCCCTACGAGCAGTACTTC. Protein product: CVSQGGPYEQYF.